This T cell receptor beta chain was captured in a study of OX40 agonist ivuxolimab in advanced cancers. About the study: Recorded diagnoses for dose-escalation patients were hepatocellular carcinoma, melanoma, renal cell or head and neck cancer.

Study results and limitations: There were, on average, more expanded clones in CD8+ T cells than in CD4+. The antigen specificity of the peripheral T cells (those that were expanded) was not determined.

Concerning this clone: Its antigen is not identified.

The method was immunoSEQ multiplex PCR; TCRdb's version includes in-frame clones alone and lacks a portion of them. Of roughly 61,000 clones listed, 70% to 90% are singletons. V lost 5 bases to trimming and J lost 0 bases, with 9 bases between them. Germline CDR1 MNHEY, CDR2 SMNVEV (reference sequence). This CDR3 region has 14 residues. Peripheral blood came from all dose cohorts at three timepoints. This sequence was found in an adult with an advanced solid tumor such as melanoma, head and neck, liver or kidney cancer. The chain is built from TRBV27 and TRBJ2-3; D call uncertain. The material sequenced was CD4+ or CD8+ T cells sorted from blood, taken in a trial of the OX40 agonist ivuxolimab. The chain's CDR3 is CASSPHFSTDTQYF. The CDR3, as DNA: TGTGCCAGCAGTCCGCACTTTAGCACAGATACGCAGTATTTT.